A single sample gave rise to the 4 T cell receptor beta chains below, sequenced in a study of T cells in Graves' hyperthyroidism and ophthalmopathy (dated by TCRdb to 2018 to 2020). Library construction relied on multiplex PCR. TCRdb names Illumina HiSeq 2000 as the instrument used. Amplification of TCR beta CDR3 regions was carried out from RNA transcripts. A first-round RT-PCR of the TCR CDR3 used the HTBI primer set with the Qiagen OneStep RT-PCR kit. TCRdb reprocessed the public reads (quality trimming at Q25 with fastp, clone calling with MiXCR) and kept in-frame beta chains. Records with the same CDR3 protein are collapsed into one entry carrying the most frequent genes and DNA. The sample table lists around 350,000 distinct CDR3 sequences, approximately 14% of them with a count of one. About 27% of the sample is in the top ten clones. Material: blood. The receptors shown here come from a woman in her late teens or twenties with Graves' hyperthyroidism that later progressed to Graves' ophthalmopathy.

In this sample, this clonotype turned up a few times. This chain connects TRBV10-2 to TRBJ2-1; 8 positions match TRBD2. The junction had 6 bases not matched to a gene; V was cut back by 3 bases and J by 5 bases. Germline lookup yields CDR1 WSHSY and CDR2 SAAADI. This CDR3 has 15 residues. CDR3 sequence: CASSDSPGGNNEQFF. CDR3 DNA sequence: TGCGCCAGCAGTGACAGTCCGGGAGGGAACAATGAGCAGTTCTTC.

This clonotype appeared a few times. This chain links TRBV10-3 with TRBJ2-5; D is unresolved. The germline V and J ends were trimmed by 0 bases and 5 bases, with 7 bases remaining between them. Per the germline V gene, CDR1 is ENHRY and CDR2 is SYGVKD. The CDR3 is 13 residues long. The CDR3 reads CAISESGSETQYF. As DNA, the CDR3 is TGTGCCATCAGTGAGTCTGGCTCCGAGACCCAGTACTTC.

This clonotype was counted between two and nine times. Compared with germline, one end of the junction differs, possibly owing to a read error. The chain combines TRBV7-9 with TRBJ2-5; 9 bases match TRBD2. The CDR3 runs 17 residues. CDR1 SEHNR and CDR2 FQNEAQ come from the germline V gene (reference sequence). The CDR3, as DNA: TGCGCCAGCAGCCAAGATCTTCCTAGCGGGACCCAAGAGACCCAGTACTTC. This encodes CASSQDLPSGTQETQYF.

This rearrangement joins TRBV18 to TRBJ2-2; D is ambiguous. In germline, CDR1 is KGHSH, CDR2 LQKENI. Trimming left V 6 bases short and J 5 bases short, with 13 bases between. The CDR3 has 14 residues. CDR3 region: CASSLQLDTGELFF. Written as DNA, the CDR3 is TGTGCCAGCTCCCTTCAACTTGATACCGGGGAGCTGTTTTTT.